This passage covers 27 T cell receptor beta chains from one sample sequenced in a study of circulating and synovial CD4+ cells in juvenile arthritis. Assay used: immunoSEQ multiplex PCR; TCRdb lists only in-frame clones, some missing. The data contain about 33,000 clones, more than 90% of them seen just once; the ten biggest clones take up 0.16%. Input material: CD4+ T cells from blood. These receptors all come from a human donor with juvenile idiopathic arthritis.

Written as DNA, the CDR3 is TGTGCCAGCAGTGACTTAGCGGATACGCAGTATTTT. Encoded protein: CASSDLADTQYF. This chain joins TRBV28 and TRBJ2-3; D may be TRBD2 (5 bases). V lost 5 bases and J lost 6, with 9 bases in between. The germline gives CDR1 MDHEN, CDR2 SYDVKM. There are 12 residues in the CDR3.

This chain uses TRBV5-4 with TRBJ1-2; weak D call: TRBD1 (6 bases). The CDR3 consists of 15 residues. Per germline, CDR1 SGHNT and CDR2 YYREEE (reference sequence). The V and J ends lost 3 bases and 6 bases respectively, with 18 bases between them. The CDR3 DNA follows: TGTGCCAGCAGCTCCACAACAACAGGGCTGGATGGCTACACCTTC. Amino acids: CASSSTTTGLDGYTF.

The rearrangement joins TRBV20-1 to TRBJ2-5, with no clear D. Germline loops: CDR1 DFQATT, CDR2 SNEGSKA (reference sequence). The CDR3 runs to 11 residues. V was pared by 5 bases and J by 1 base, with 5 bases between. The DNA of the CDR3 is TGCAGTGCTGGCAGCCAAGAGACCCAGTACTTC. Translating gives CSAGSQETQYF.

The J gene is TRBJ1-2, the V gene TRBV18, with a weak D call TRBD1 (5 bases). Germline CDR1 KGHSH, CDR2 LQKENI. V gave up 1 base and J gave up 2 bases, with 5 bases separating them. CDR3 length: 13 amino acids. In DNA form, the CDR3 reads TGTGCCAGCTCACCACAGGGGAACTATGGCTACACCTTC. It yields the protein CASSPQGNYGYTF.

The chain links TRBV7-9 to TRBJ1-2, with TRBD1 matching over 8 bases. CDR1 is SEHNR, CDR2 FQNEAQ, per germline (reference sequence). The V segment lost 4 bases and the J segment 2 bases; nucleotides outside the gene matches: 12. The CDR3 covers 17 residues. The CDR3 region is CASSSPQGARGNYGYTF. CDR3 bases: TGTGCCAGCAGCTCTCCCCAGGGGGCCAGGGGGAACTATGGCTACACCTTC.

The sample holds one count of this clone. This rearrangement joins TRBV28 to TRBJ1-5, with D tentatively TRBD1 (5 bases). Between the trimmed V and J ends, which lost 2 bases and 0 bases, there was a span of 20 bases. The length of the CDR3 is 19 residues. Per germline, CDR1 MDHEN and CDR2 SYDVKM. The CDR3 loop is CASSLPASGWLYSNQPQHF. In nucleotides, the CDR3 is TGTGCCAGCAGTTTACCCGCGTCAGGGTGGCTTTATAGCAATCAGCCCCAGCATTTT.

The chain uses TRBV6-6 and TRBJ2-7; tentatively, D is TRBD2 (6 bases). There are 15 residues in the CDR3. The V end was cut by 0 bases, the J end by 2 bases, with 11 bases between. Looked up from germline, CDR1 is MNHNY and CDR2 is SVGAGI (reference sequence). CDR3 residues: CASSYSAGSPYEQYF. CDR3 nucleotides: TGTGCCAGCAGTTACTCGGCGGGATCCCCCTACGAGCAGTACTTC.

This clone was found once. V and J are TRBV7-2 and TRBJ2-3; D gene unclear. Germline loops: CDR1 SGHTA, CDR2 FQGNSA. Trimming cost V 3 bases and J 4 bases, with 5 bases left between them. The CDR3 has 12 amino acids. For the CDR3, the DNA is TGTGCCAGCAGCTTTAGTGCAGATACGCAGTATTTT. Protein: CASSFSADTQYF.

Concerning this clone itself: The CDR3 does not close with the conserved phenylalanine or tryptophan, likely indicating a read error. The DNA is left out, because the CDR3 cannot be placed on it with certainty; the CDR3 is given as TCRdb lists it. The V and J genes are TRBV12-5 and TRBJ2-3; the tabulated D call, TRBD2, remains unverified against the DNA. Per germline, CDR1 LGHNT and CDR2 FRNRAP. The CDR3 is 9 residues long, ends included. The CDR3 reads CASGGGAAL.

This clone was seen a handful of times. The chain combines TRBV14 with TRBJ1-3, with a weak D call TRBD1 (5 bases). The CDR3 is 15 amino acids. Germline loops: CDR1 SGHDN, CDR2 FVKESK. Trimming stripped 4 bases from V and 0 bases from J, with 10 bases between. The CDR3 region is CASSPWTSSGNTIYF. In DNA, the CDR3 is TGTGCCAGCAGCCCATGGACAAGCTCTGGAAACACCATATATTTT.

The sample holds one count of this clone. This rearrangement joins TRBV7-2 to TRBJ2-3, with D possibly being TRBD2 (5 bases). V lost 5 bases, J lost 6 bases, and 12 bases lay in between. The CDR3 runs 13 residues. Germline V gene lookup returns CDR1 SGHTA and CDR2 FQGNSA. The CDR3 sequence: CASSARGADTQYF. As DNA, the CDR3 is TGTGCCAGCAGCGCCCGGGGAGCGGATACGCAGTATTTT.

The chain links TRBV19 to TRBJ2-2; 11 positions match TRBD2. Germline CDR1 reads LNHDA; CDR2 reads SQIVND (reference sequence). There are 17 residues in the CDR3. J lost 2 bases, V lost 6 bases, and 8 bases had no gene match. CDR3 sequence: CASRLLAGGSNTGELFF. CDR3 nucleotide sequence: TGTGCCAGTAGGCTCCTAGCGGGGGGTTCCAACACCGGGGAGCTGTTTTTT.

The J gene is TRBJ1-2, the V gene TRBV19, with a tentative D call TRBD1 (6 bases). The CDR3 contains 14 residues. Germline lookup yields CDR1 LNHDA and CDR2 SQIVND (reference sequence). V was cut by 5 bases and J by 7 bases, with 17 bases left in between. For the CDR3, the DNA is TGTGCCAGTAGTGGAGGACAGAGATTCACTGGCTACACCTTC. It specifies CASSGGQRFTGYTF. The entire variable domain, with the rest obtained from reference TRBV19 and TRBJ1-2, is as follows: DGGITQSPKYLFRKEGQNVTLSCEQNLNHDAMYWYRQDPGQGLRLIYYSQIVNDFQKGDIAEGYSVSREKKESFPLTVTSAQKNPTAFYLCASSGGQRFTGYTFGSGTRLTVV.

The V gene is TRBV28, the J gene TRBJ2-1, with D unresolved. The germline gives CDR1 MDHEN, CDR2 SYDVKM. The CDR3 totals 17 residues. Trimming removed 6 bases from V and 1 base from J, with 19 bases in between. CDR3 coding DNA: TGTGCCAGCAGCCCGACCGATTTACTGAGGTCCTACAATGAGCAGTTCTTC. Translated: CASSPTDLLRSYNEQFF.

This chain connects TRBV10-1 to TRBJ2-1, with 7 positions matching TRBD2. Germline V gene data show CDR1 as WNHNN and CDR2 as SYGVQD (reference sequence). This CDR3 has 14 residues. J gave up 9 bases and V 6 bases, and 11 bases lay outside the gene matches. Here the CDR3 DNA reads TGCGCCAGCAGCCACCCAGGCGTAGCGGGTGAGCAGTTCTTC. It is translated as CASSHPGVAGEQFF.

The chain couples TRBV10-3 to TRBJ1-3; D gene uncertain. Germline lookup yields CDR1 ENHRY and CDR2 SYGVKD. The length of the CDR3 is 14 residues. V was shortened by 0 bases and J by 0 bases, with 3 bases between the two germline ends. The CDR3 reads CAISESGSGNTIYF. In DNA form, the CDR3 reads TGTGCCATCAGTGAGTCCGGCTCTGGAAACACCATATATTTT.

DNA of the CDR3: TGTGCCAGCAGTCGACTAGCAGTCGAGACCCAGTACTTC. This translates into CASSRLAVETQYF. The chain is built from TRBV6-5 and TRBJ2-5, with 7 bases fitting TRBD2. V lost 5 bases to trimming and J lost 5 bases; unmatched junction nucleotides: 5. The CDR3 contains 13 residues. Per germline, CDR1 MNHEY and CDR2 SVGAGI.

DNA for the CDR3: TGTGCCAGTACCTCCCGCAAGCTAGCACCCAATGAGCAGTTCTTC. Encoded protein: CASTSRKLAPNEQFF. The chain links TRBV19 to TRBJ2-1, with D possibly being TRBD2 (5 bases). Germline-derived CDR1 and CDR2 are LNHDA and SQIVND (reference sequence). The CDR3 consists of 15 residues. V lost 7 bases and J lost 6, with 19 bases in between.

The chain uses TRBV19 and TRBJ1-1, with TRBD1 identical over 8 bases. The CDR3 runs 15 residues. With V trimmed by 5 bases and J by 1 base, 6 bases remained unmatched. Germline assignment: CDR1 LNHDA and CDR2 SQIVND (reference sequence). CDR3 DNA sequence: TGTGCCAGTAGTCATCGGGACAGGACGAACACTGAAGCTTTCTTT. Translating gives CASSHRDRTNTEAFF.

Only one count was recorded for this clone. V is TRBV14 and J is TRBJ2-1, with D unresolved. CDR3 length: 14 amino acids. CDR1 and CDR2 from the germline V gene are SGHDN and FVKESK. Trimming shortened V by 0 bases and J by 10 bases, and 13 bases separated the two germline ends. In DNA, the CDR3 is TGTGCCAGCAGCCAAGACGGTCGCCTCTGGGAGCAGTTCTTC. The encoded protein is CASSQDGRLWEQFF.

V and J are TRBV7-2 and TRBJ2-1, with 13 bases that match TRBD2. V dropped 1 base and J dropped 9; count of bases not matched to a gene: 9. Germline CDR1 and CDR2: SGHTA and FQGNSA. The CDR3 is 17 amino acids. For the CDR3, the DNA is TGTGCCAGCAGCTTAGGCCCCACTAGCGGGAGGGCCGGTGAGCAGTTCTTC. Translating it yields CASSLGPTSGRAGEQFF. Together with reference TRBV7-2 and TRBJ2-1, the CDR3 gives the full variable domain: GAGVSQSPSNKVTEKGKDVELRCDPISGHTALYWYRQSLGQGLEFLIYFQGNSAPDKSGLPSDRFSAERTGGSVSTLTIQRTQQEDSAVYLCASSLGPTSGRAGEQFFGPGTRLTVL.

The genes are TRBV5-5 and TRBJ2-7, with D unclear. V shed 0 bases and J shed 6 bases, with 13 bases lying between them. CDR3 length: 14 amino acids. From germline, CDR1 is SGHKS and CDR2 YYEKEE (reference sequence). The CDR3 DNA reads as TGTGCCAGCAGCTTGGTAACTACCTCTCCCGAGCAGTACTTC. It translates to CASSLVTTSPEQYF.

The chain has TRBV7-2 and TRBJ1-5; D might be TRBD1 (5 bases). The length of the CDR3 is 15 residues. V dropped 4 bases and J dropped 0 bases, with 10 bases sitting between them. CDR1 and CDR2 from the germline V gene are SGHTA and FQGNSA. CDR3 in DNA: TGTGCCAGCAGCTATCAAGACAGTAGCAATCAGCCCCAGCATTTT. This sequence encodes CASSYQDSSNQPQHF.

The V gene is TRBV28, the J gene TRBJ2-5, with D perhaps TRBD2 (5 bases). The J call could be wrong; TRBJ2-7 is a better fit for the DNA end. Germline lookup yields CDR1 MDHEN and CDR2 SYDVKM. The CDR3 extends over 16 amino acids. CDR3 sequence (DNA): TGTGCCAGCACCGTGGATGGAGGCCTGAGTAGCTACGAGCAGTACTTC. Translating gives CASTVDGGLSSYEQYF.

The chain carries TRBV7-9 and TRBJ1-5; possibly TRBD1 for D (6 bases). Trimming stripped 6 bases from V and 5 bases from J, with 14 bases between. This CDR3 is built from 14 residues. CDR1 is SEHNR and CDR2 is FQNEAQ in the germline V gene (reference sequence). The CDR3: CASRATGIDQPQHF. The DNA for the CDR3 is TGTGCCAGCAGGGCTACAGGGATCGATCAGCCCCAGCATTTT.

This clone was observed a single time. In DNA form, the CDR3 reads TGTGCCAGCAGTAAGACTCCCGGGACAGCCACCTTC. Residues: CASSKTPGTATF. The chain links TRBV27 to TRBJ1-2; 7 bases match TRBD1. The V and J ends lost 5 bases and 13 bases, in that order; junction bases with no gene match: 10. Germline-derived CDR1 and CDR2 are MNHEY and SMNVEV (reference sequence). The CDR3 is made up of 12 amino acids.

The rearrangement uses TRBV11-2 and TRBJ2-7; 9 bases map to TRBD1. Losses at the gene ends were 6 bases for V and 6 bases for J; bases not matched to a gene: 9. CDR1 and CDR2 from the germline V gene are SGHAT and FQNNGV. This CDR3 is 14 amino acids long. The CDR3: CASRRLQGAGEQYF. The CDR3 DNA reads TGTGCCAGCAGGAGGCTACAGGGGGCCGGCGAGCAGTACTTC.